The T cell receptor (beta chain) under discussion was sequenced for a study of technical replicates of blood from a handful of donors. Here immunoSEQ multiplex PCR was the method, and the copy in TCRdb shows in-frame clones only, minus some. In the table there are about 81,000 clones, 90% to 97% of which are singletons. Sequencing used T cells isolated from PBMCs. The source of this sequence is a human donor in good health.

The CDR3 reads CASSQDLSINYGYTF. In DNA, the CDR3 is TGCGCCAGCAGCCAAGATTTATCTATTAACTATGGCTACACCTTC. The V gene is TRBV4-1, the J gene TRBJ1-2; D unresolved. The V end was cut by 0 bases, the J end by 1 base, with 9 bases between. Germline V gene sequence: CDR1 MGHRA, CDR2 YSYEKL. CDR3 size: 15 residues.